The next 6 T cell receptor beta chains were all read from a single sample in a study of molecular identifiers for immune sequencing clone quantification. TCRdb fed the PCR reads into MiXCR, producing one record per CDR3 protein. The data contain roughly 71,000 distinct CDR3 sequences, approximately 17% of them singletons. Sequences were obtained from naive CD8+ T cells from blood, with Jurkat cell RNA spiked in. Subset indicated: FACS-sorted CD8+CD4-CCR7+CD45RA+ naive T cells. All receptors derive from a human donor in good health. Some libraries in this study had Jurkat cell RNA spiked in.

Many counts were recorded for this clonotype. The chain uses TRBV13 and TRBJ1-1; a weak D match, TRBD1 (5 bases). Trimming removed 5 bases from V and 11 bases from J, with 18 bases in between. CDR3 length: 13 amino acids. Germline CDR1 reads PRHDT; CDR2 reads FYEKMQ (reference sequence). CDR3 region: CASSPGARVEAFF. The CDR3 DNA reads TGTGCCAGCAGCCCTGGGGCCCGCGTGGAGGCTTTCTTT.

About this clonotype itself: Just one base apart from a much larger clone, this may be a read error. The V gene is TRBV11-2, the J gene TRBJ2-1; perhaps TRBD1 as D (6 bases). CDR1 SGHAT and CDR2 FQNNGV come from the germline V gene. CDR3 length: 16 residues. The V end was cut by 0 bases, the J end by 8 bases, with 17 bases between. The CDR3 bases are TGTGCCAGCAGCTTAGATTGGGCAAGGGGGTTCTATGAGCAGTTCTTC. It translates to CASSLDWARGFYEQFF.

This clonotype was seen at least ten times. The rearrangement uses TRBV19 and TRBJ1-5; D ambiguous. CDR3 length equals 13 residues. Germline assignment: CDR1 LNHDA and CDR2 SQIVND (reference sequence). V was shortened by 6 bases and J by 7 bases, with 13 bases between the two germline ends. The CDR3 sequence is CASSETPGQPQHF. CDR3 nucleotides: TGTGCCAGTAGCGAGACCCCCGGCCAGCCCCAGCATTTT.

At least ten counts were recorded for this clonotype. This chain uses TRBV11-3 with TRBJ2-3, with no clear D. V was trimmed by 0 bases and J by 11 bases, leaving 15 bases between them. Germline CDR1 reads SGHNT; CDR2 reads YENEEA. This CDR3 region has 14 residues. CDR3 protein: CASSLDPSQKVQYF. In DNA form, the CDR3 reads TGTGCCAGCAGCTTAGATCCATCGCAAAAGGTGCAGTATTTT.

A word on this clonotype: This may stem from a read error, because a much larger clone lies one nucleotide away. The chain combines TRBV14 with TRBJ2-5, with 10 bases fitting TRBD2. Germline CDR1 reads SGHDN; CDR2 reads FVKESK. The CDR3 has 16 amino acids. The CDR3 bases are TGTGCCGGCAGCCTTACTCTAGCGGGAGCGGCGGAGACCCAGTACTTC. Amino acids: CAGSLTLAGAAETQYF.

In this sample, this clonotype turned up many times. The gene calls are TRBV20-1 and TRBJ1-3; D remains ambiguous. The germline CDR1 and CDR2 sequences are DFQATT and SNEGSKA (reference sequence). The CDR3 is 15 residues long. Deletions cut 1 base from V and 3 bases from J, with 13 bases between. CDR3 nucleotide sequence: TGCAGTGCTAGAGTTCTCGGAGACAATGGAAACACCATATATTTT. This sequence encodes CSARVLGDNGNTIYF.